Presented here are 17 T cell receptor beta chains from one specimen sequenced in a study of OX40 agonist ivuxolimab in advanced cancers. Clones were read by immunoSEQ multiplex PCR, and TCRdb kept only the in-frame ones, dropping some. This sample has fewer than 45,000 clones, with more than 70% found just once. The sample here was CD4+ or CD8+ T cells sorted from blood, taken in a trial of the OX40 agonist ivuxolimab. These receptors were taken from an adult with an advanced solid tumor such as melanoma, head and neck, liver or kidney cancer.

This sequence joins TRBV7-9 and TRBJ1-1; the match to TRBD1 covers 9 bases. Losses at the gene ends were 1 base for V and 0 bases for J; bases not matched to a gene: 3. Germline V lookup: CDR1 SEHNR, CDR2 FQNEAQ (reference sequence). This CDR3 has 16 amino acids. CDR3 in amino acids: CASSLDGTGLNTEAFF. As DNA, the CDR3 is TGTGCCAGCAGCTTAGATGGGACAGGGTTGAACACTGAAGCTTTCTTT. Filled out from reference TRBV7-9 and TRBJ1-1, the complete variable domain reads DTGVSQNPRHKITKRGQNVTFRCDPISEHNRLYWYRQTLGQGPEFLTYFQNEAQLEKSRLLSDRFSAERPKGSFSTLEIQRTEQGDSAMYLCASSLDGTGLNTEAFFGQGTRLTVV.

The chain has TRBV9 and TRBJ2-2; D gene unclear. This CDR3 spans 14 amino acids. Per germline, CDR1 SGDLS and CDR2 YYNGEE. Trimming shortened V by 2 bases and J by 6 bases, and 11 bases separated the two germline ends. The CDR3 here is CASSVEYSSGELFF. Here the CDR3 DNA reads TGTGCCAGCAGCGTGGAGTACAGTTCCGGGGAGCTGTTTTTT. Supplemented by reference TRBV9 and TRBJ2-2, the full variable domain reads DSGVTQTPKHLITATGQRVTLRCSPRSGDLSVYWYQQSLDQGLQFLIQYYNGEERAKGNILERFSAQQFPDLHSELNLSSLELGDSALYFCASSVEYSSGELFFGEGSRLTVL.

The gene calls are TRBV9 and TRBJ1-2; D possibly corresponds to TRBD1 (5 bases). Germline CDR1 reads SGDLS; CDR2 reads YYNGEE. Trimming removed 0 bases at V and 4 bases at J, with 10 bases between. The CDR3 spans 14 residues. CDR3 sequence reads: CASSVVSGFYGYTF. The CDR3 DNA follows: TGTGCCAGCAGCGTAGTCTCAGGGTTCTATGGCTACACCTTC.

V gene TRBV10-3 combines with J gene TRBJ1-2; 11 bases are a match to TRBD1. The V gene end was trimmed by 5 bases and the J gene end by 6 bases; junction bases not matched to a gene: 11. The CDR3 has 16 residues. Per the germline V gene, CDR1 is ENHRY and CDR2 is SYGVKD. Written as DNA, the CDR3 is TGTGCCATCAGTACGACCCAGGGACAGGGGGGGGATGGCTACACCTTC. Its translation is CAISTTQGQGGDGYTF.

The chain recombines TRBV7-2 with TRBJ2-7; TRBD1 agrees at 10 bases. This CDR3 spans 15 amino acids. After removal of 5 bases from V and 4 bases from J, the junction contained 8 bases not matched to a gene. Germline lookup yields CDR1 SGHTA and CDR2 FQGNSA. The CDR3 region is CASSQAQDRGYEQYF. DNA of the CDR3: TGTGCCAGCAGCCAAGCCCAGGACAGGGGGTACGAGCAGTACTTC.

The J gene is TRBJ2-2, the V gene TRBV11-2; 8 nucleotides agree with TRBD2. This CDR3 is 18 amino acids long. CDR1 SGHAT and CDR2 FQNNGV come from the germline V gene. Germline trimming cut 5 bases from V and 0 bases from J; bases unmatched to any gene: 11. CDR3 amino acids: CASSPREGRPANTGELFF. The CDR3 DNA reads TGTGCCAGCAGCCCCCGGGAGGGGCGACCGGCGAACACCGGGGAGCTGTTTTTT.

J is TRBJ2-5 and V is TRBV5-1; possible D gene TRBD1, 5 bases. The CDR3 has 13 amino acids. Trimming took 7 bases from V and 2 from J, leaving 12 bases between them. CDR1 is SGHRS, CDR2 YFSETQ, per germline. CDR3: CASRTGSQETQYF. CDR3 sequence (DNA): TGCGCCAGCCGCACAGGCTCTCAAGAGACCCAGTACTTC.

V and J are TRBV7-2 and TRBJ1-3; no reliable D call. Germline V gene sequence: CDR1 SGHTA, CDR2 FQGNSA. V lost 0 bases to trimming and J lost 4 bases, with 4 bases between them. CDR3 length: 13 residues. CDR3 in DNA: TGTGCCAGCAGCTTAGCCCCCGGAAACACCATATATTTT. It codes for CASSLAPGNTIYF.

This chain joins TRBV4-3 and TRBJ2-7; 7 nucleotides agree with TRBD2. This CDR3 is built from 15 residues. With 1 base clipped from V and 3 bases from J, the junction kept 6 bases outside the gene matches. Germline loops: CDR1 LGHNA, CDR2 YSLEER. The CDR3 here is CASSQVSRGVYEQYF. DNA for the CDR3: TGCGCCAGCAGCCAAGTGAGTCGGGGGGTCTACGAGCAGTACTTC.

This clone was detected once. The chain employs TRBV6-5 and TRBJ1-6; the D is unclear. Trimming shortened V by 7 bases and J by 5 bases, and 9 bases separated the two germline ends. The CDR3 length is 13 residues. From germline, CDR1 is MNHEY and CDR2 SVGAGI. CDR3 residues: CASTWENNSPLHF. The CDR3 nucleotides are TGTGCCAGCACGTGGGAGAATAATTCACCCCTCCACTTT.

The V gene is TRBV4-3, the J gene TRBJ2-7; D unclear. The germline V gene has CDR1 LGHNA and CDR2 YSLEER. This CDR3 region has 14 residues. V dropped 4 bases and J dropped 0 bases, with 10 bases sitting between them. The CDR3 DNA reads as TGCGCCAGCAGCCTCGACAAGTTCTCCTACGAGCAGTACTTC. Protein: CASSLDKFSYEQYF.

V and J are TRBV11-2 and TRBJ2-1; perhaps TRBD2 as D (7 bases). This CDR3 has 15 amino acids. The germline gives CDR1 SGHAT, CDR2 FQNNGV. V was clipped by 1 base and J by 5 bases, with 12 bases between them. CDR3 region: CASSLVRGAHNEQFF. Written as DNA, the CDR3 is TGTGCCAGCAGCTTAGTTCGGGGGGCACACAATGAGCAGTTCTTC.

The chain links TRBV6-1 to TRBJ1-2, with no clear D. Germline-derived CDR1 and CDR2 are MNHNS and SASEGT. The CDR3 runs 14 residues. With 4 bases removed from V and 2 bases from J, the gap between germline ends came to 11 bases. The CDR3 DNA is TGTGCCAGCAGTGCCGCGACATTGAACTATGGCTACACCTTC. Translation gives CASSAATLNYGYTF.

The rearrangement joins TRBV6-1 to TRBJ2-5, with 10 bases aligning to TRBD2. V shed 1 base, J shed 1 base, and the junction held 6 bases outside the gene matches. The length of the CDR3 is 17 residues. CDR1 is MNHNS, CDR2 SASEGT, per germline. CDR3 sequence reads: CASSEVTSGVSQETQYF. In DNA, the CDR3 is TGTGCCAGCAGTGAAGTTACTAGCGGGGTCTCCCAAGAGACCCAGTACTTC.

V gene TRBV21-1 combines with J gene TRBJ1-1; the tabulated D call, TRBD1, remains unverified against the DNA. TRBV21-1 is labeled a pseudogene. The CDR3 extends over 16 amino acids. This CDR3 is CASSTIQGARTTEAFF. In DNA form, the CDR3 reads TGTGCCAGCAGCACAATACAGGGGGCGCGGACCACTGAAGCTTTCTTT.

J is TRBJ2-1 and V is TRBV21-1; no check of the table's D call, TRBD2, against the DNA was made. TRBV21-1 is deemed a pseudogene. The CDR3 runs 16 residues. This CDR3 is CASTPAGGAGYNEQFF. The CDR3 DNA sequence: TGTGCCAGCACCCCTGCGGGAGGGGCCGGCTACAATGAGCAGTTCTTC.

This sequence joins TRBV13 and TRBJ2-7; D remains ambiguous. Trimming took off 2 bases at V and 10 bases at J, with 15 bases between the two ends. The CDR3 spans 13 residues. The germline CDR1 and CDR2 sequences are PRHDT and FYEKMQ (reference sequence). CDR3 region: CASSLSFEDQQYF. The CDR3 DNA is TGTGCCAGCAGCTTATCGTTTGAGGACCAACAGTACTTC.